This T cell receptor (beta chain) was sequenced in a study of OX40 agonist ivuxolimab in advanced cancers. Study at large: Checkpoint inhibitors had been given previously to 40% of patients.

Judged by abundance, this clone is medium-sized. What it recognizes is unknown. If patients had autoimmune disease history or systemic immunosuppression, they were excluded. Overall study findings and caveats: Circulating CD4+ and CD8+ T cells showed clonal expansion by week 6 at 0.1 to 3.0 mg/kg. Relative to CD4+, CD8+ T cells held more expanded clones on average.

V trimming: 1 base; J trimming: 6 bases; junction bases outside the gene matches: 14. This CDR3 region has 18 residues. CDR1 is SQVTM, CDR2 ANQGSEA, per germline. The method was immunoSEQ multiplex PCR; TCRdb's version includes in-frame clones alone and lacks a portion of them. The data show about 20,000 clones, about nine tenths seen once. This material consisted of CD4+ or CD8+ T cells sorted from blood, taken in a trial of the OX40 agonist ivuxolimab. The clonotype was recovered from an adult with an advanced solid tumor such as melanoma, head and neck, liver or kidney cancer. The chain uses TRBV29-1 and TRBJ2-3; 12 bases line up with TRBD2. The chain's CDR3 is CSVEGLGLAGPARDTQYF. The DNA of the CDR3 is TGCAGCGTTGAAGGTCTGGGACTAGCGGGTCCCGCAAGGGATACGCAGTATTTT.